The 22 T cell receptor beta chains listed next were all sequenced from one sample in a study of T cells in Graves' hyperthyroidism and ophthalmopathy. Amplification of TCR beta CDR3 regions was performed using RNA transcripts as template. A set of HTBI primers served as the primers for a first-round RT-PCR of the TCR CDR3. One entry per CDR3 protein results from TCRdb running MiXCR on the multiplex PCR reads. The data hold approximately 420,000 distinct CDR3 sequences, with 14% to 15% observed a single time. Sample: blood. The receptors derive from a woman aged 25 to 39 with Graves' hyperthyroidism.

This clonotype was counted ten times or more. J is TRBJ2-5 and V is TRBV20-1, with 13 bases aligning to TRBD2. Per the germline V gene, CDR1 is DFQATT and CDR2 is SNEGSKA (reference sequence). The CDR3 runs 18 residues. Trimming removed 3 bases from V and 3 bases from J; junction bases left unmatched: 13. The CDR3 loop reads CSARDIRTSGSRKETQYF. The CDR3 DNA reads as TGCAGTGCTAGGGATATAAGGACTAGCGGGAGTAGGAAAGAGACCCAGTACTTC.

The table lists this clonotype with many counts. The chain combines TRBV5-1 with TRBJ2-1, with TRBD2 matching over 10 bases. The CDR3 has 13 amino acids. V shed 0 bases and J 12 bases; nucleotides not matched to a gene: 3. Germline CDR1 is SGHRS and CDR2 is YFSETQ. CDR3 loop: CASSLGGLASQFF. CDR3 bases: TGCGCCAGCAGCTTGGGGGGACTAGCGTCGCAGTTCTTC.

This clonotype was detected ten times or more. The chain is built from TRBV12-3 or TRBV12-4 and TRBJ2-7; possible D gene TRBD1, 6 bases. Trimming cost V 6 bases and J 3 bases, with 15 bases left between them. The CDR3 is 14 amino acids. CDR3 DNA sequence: TGTGCCAGCAGGGCCCGGGACACCTTCTACGAGCAGTACTTC. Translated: CASRARDTFYEQYF.

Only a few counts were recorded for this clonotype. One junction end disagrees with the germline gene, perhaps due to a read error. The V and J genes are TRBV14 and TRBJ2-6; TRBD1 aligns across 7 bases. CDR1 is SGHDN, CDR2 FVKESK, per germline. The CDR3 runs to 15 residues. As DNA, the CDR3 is TGTGCCAGCCAACAGGGGCCCTCTGGGGCCAACGCCCTGACTTTC. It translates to CASQQGPSGANALTF.

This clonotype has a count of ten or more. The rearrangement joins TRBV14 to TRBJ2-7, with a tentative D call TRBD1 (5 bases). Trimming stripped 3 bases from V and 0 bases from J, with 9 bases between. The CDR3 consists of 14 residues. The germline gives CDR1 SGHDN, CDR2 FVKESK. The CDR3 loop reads CASSHRVTSYEQYF. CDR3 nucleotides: TGTGCCAGCAGCCACAGGGTAACCTCCTACGAGCAGTACTTC. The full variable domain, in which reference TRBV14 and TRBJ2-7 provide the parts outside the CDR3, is EAGVTQFPSHSVIEKGQTVTLRCDPISGHDNLYWYRRVMGKEIKFLLHFVKESKQDESGMPNNRFLAERTGGTYSTLKVQPAELEDSGVYFCASSHRVTSYEQYFGPGTRLTVT.

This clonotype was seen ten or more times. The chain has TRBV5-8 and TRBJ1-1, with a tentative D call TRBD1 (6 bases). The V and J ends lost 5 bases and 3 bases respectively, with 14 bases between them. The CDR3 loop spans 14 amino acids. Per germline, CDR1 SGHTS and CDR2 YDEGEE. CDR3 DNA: TGTGCCAGCAGTATACAGGGAAGGGACACTGAAGCTTTCTTT. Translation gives CASSIQGRDTEAFF.

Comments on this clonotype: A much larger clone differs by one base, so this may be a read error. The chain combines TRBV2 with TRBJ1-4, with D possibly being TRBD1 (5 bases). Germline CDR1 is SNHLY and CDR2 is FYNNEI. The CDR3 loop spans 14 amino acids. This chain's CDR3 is CASWRGDFNERLFF. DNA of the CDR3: TGTGCCAGCTGGCGAGGGGACTTTAATGAAAGACTGTTTTTT.

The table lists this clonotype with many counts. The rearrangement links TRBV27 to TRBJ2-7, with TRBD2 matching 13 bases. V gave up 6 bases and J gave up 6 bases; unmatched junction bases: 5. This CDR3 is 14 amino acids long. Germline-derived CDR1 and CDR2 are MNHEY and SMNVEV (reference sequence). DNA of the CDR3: TGTGCCAGCAGGCTACTAGCGGGAGGGGGCGAGCAGTACTTC. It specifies CASRLLAGGGEQYF.

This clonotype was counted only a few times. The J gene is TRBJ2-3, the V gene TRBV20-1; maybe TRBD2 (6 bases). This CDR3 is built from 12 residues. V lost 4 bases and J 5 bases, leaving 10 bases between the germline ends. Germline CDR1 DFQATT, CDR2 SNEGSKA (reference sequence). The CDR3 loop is CSAKAGVDTQYF. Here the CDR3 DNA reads TGCAGTGCTAAAGCGGGTGTAGATACGCAGTATTTT.

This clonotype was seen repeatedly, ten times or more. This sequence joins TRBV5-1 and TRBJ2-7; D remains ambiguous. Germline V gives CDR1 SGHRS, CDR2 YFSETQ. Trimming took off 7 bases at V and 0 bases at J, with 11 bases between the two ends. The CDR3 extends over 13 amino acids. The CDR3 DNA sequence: TGCGCCAGCCTCGTCGGTGGCTCCTACGAGCAGTACTTC. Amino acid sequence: CASLVGGSYEQYF.

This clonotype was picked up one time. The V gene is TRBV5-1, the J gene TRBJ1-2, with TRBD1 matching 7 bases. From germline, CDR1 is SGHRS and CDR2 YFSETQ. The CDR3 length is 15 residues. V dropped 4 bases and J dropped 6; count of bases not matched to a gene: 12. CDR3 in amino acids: CASSQTGAIFDGYTF. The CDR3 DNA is TGCGCCAGCAGCCAAACAGGGGCGATTTTCGATGGCTACACCTTC. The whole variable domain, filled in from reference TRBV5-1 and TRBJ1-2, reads KAGVTQTPRYLIKTRGQQVTLSCSPISGHRSVSWYQQTPGQGLQFLFEYFSETQRNKGNFPGRFSGRQFSNSRSEMNVSTLELGDSALYLCASSQTGAIFDGYTFGSGTRLTVV.

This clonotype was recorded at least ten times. CDR3 sequence reads: CASSLNSYGYTF. As DNA, the CDR3 is TGTGCCAGCAGTTTAAACAGCTATGGCTACACCTTC. V gene TRBV28 combines with J gene TRBJ1-2; D not resolved. Between the trimmed V and J ends, which lost 2 bases and 4 bases, there was a span of 5 bases. CDR3 size: 12 residues. Germline V gene sequence: CDR1 MDHEN, CDR2 SYDVKM.

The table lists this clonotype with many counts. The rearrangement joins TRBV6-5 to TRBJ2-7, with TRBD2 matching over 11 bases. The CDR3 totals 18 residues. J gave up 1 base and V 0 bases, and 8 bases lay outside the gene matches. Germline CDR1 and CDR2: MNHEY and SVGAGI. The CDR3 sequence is CASSYSAPGTSGSYEQYF. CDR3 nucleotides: TGTGCCAGCAGTTACTCGGCCCCTGGGACTAGCGGTTCCTACGAGCAGTACTTC.

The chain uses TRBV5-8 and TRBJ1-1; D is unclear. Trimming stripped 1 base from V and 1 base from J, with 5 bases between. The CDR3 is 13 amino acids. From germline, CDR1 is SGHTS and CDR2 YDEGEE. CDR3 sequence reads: CASSLLWNTEAFF. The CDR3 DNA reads TGTGCCAGCAGCTTGTTGTGGAACACTGAAGCTTTCTTT.

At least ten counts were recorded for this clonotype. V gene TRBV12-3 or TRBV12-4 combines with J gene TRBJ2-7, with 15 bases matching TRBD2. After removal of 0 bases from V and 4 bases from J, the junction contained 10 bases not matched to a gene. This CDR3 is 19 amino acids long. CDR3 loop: CASSLARWGLAGGSYEQYF. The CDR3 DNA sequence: TGTGCCAGCAGTTTAGCGCGGTGGGGACTAGCGGGAGGTTCTTACGAGCAGTACTTC.

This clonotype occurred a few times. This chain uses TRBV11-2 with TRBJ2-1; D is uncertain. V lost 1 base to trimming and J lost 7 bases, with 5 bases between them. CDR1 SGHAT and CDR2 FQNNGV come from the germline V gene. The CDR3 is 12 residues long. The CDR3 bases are TGTGCCAGCAGCTTAGTTAAAAATGAGCAGTTCTTC. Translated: CASSLVKNEQFF.

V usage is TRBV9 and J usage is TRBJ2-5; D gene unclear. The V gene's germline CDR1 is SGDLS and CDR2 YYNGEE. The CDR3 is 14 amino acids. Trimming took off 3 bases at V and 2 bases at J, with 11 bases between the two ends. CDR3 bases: TGTGCCAGCAGCGCACGGAGCTTTCAAGAGACCCAGTACTTC. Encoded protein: CASSARSFQETQYF. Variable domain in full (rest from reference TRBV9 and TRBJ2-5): DSGVTQTPKHLITATGQRVTLRCSPRSGDLSVYWYQQSLDQGLQFLIQYYNGEERAKGNILERFSAQQFPDLHSELNLSSLELGDSALYFCASSARSFQETQYFGPGTRLLVL.

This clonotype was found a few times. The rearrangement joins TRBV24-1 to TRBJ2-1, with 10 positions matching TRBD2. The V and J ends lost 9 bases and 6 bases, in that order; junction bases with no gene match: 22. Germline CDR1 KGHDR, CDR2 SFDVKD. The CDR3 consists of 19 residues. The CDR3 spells CATAGGVAGGTHSGNEQFF. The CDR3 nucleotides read TGTGCCACCGCTGGGGGGGTAGCGGGGGGAACTCATTCCGGCAATGAGCAGTTCTTC.

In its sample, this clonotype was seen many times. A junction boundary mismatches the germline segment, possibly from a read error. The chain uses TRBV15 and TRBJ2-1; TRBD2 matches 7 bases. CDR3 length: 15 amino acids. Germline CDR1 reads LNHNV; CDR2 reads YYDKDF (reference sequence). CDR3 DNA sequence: TGTGCCACCACTTCCCCTAGCGGCCCCTACTATGAGCAGTTCTTC. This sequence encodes CATTSPSGPYYEQFF.

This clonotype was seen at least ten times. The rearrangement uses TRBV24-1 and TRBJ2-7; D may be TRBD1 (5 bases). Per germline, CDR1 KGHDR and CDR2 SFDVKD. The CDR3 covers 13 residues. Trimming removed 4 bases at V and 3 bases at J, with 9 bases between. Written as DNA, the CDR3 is TGTGCCACCAGTGACTCGGACAACTACGAGCAGTACTTC. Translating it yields CATSDSDNYEQYF.

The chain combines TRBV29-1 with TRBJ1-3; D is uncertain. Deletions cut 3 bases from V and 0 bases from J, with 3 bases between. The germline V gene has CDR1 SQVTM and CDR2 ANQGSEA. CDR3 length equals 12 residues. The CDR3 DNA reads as TGCAGCGTTGAGAACTCTGGAAACACCATATATTTT. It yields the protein CSVENSGNTIYF.

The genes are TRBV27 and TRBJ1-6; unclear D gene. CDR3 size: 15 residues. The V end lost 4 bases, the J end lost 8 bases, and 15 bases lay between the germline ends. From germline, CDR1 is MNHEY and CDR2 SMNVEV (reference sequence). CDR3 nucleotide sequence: TGTGCCAGCAGTTCTTTTCTGCGGTCCGATTCACCCCTCCACTTT. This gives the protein CASSSFLRSDSPLHF.